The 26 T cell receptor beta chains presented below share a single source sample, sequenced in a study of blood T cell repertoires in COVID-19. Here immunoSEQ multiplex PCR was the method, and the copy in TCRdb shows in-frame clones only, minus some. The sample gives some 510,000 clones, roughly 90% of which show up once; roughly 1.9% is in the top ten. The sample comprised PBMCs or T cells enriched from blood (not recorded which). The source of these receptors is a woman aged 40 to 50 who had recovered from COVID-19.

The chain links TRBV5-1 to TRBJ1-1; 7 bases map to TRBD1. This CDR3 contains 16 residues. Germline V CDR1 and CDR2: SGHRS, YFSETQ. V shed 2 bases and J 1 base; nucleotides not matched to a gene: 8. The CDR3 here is CASSFTLTGRNTEAFF. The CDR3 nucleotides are TGCGCCAGCAGCTTTACCCTGACAGGGAGGAACACTGAAGCTTTCTTT.

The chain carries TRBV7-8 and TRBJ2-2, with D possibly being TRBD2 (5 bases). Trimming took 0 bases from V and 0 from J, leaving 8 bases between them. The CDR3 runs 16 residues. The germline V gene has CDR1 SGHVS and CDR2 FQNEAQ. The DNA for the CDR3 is TGTGCCAGCAGCTTAGCAGAGGGCGCGAACACCGGGGAGCTGTTTTTT. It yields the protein CASSLAEGANTGELFF.

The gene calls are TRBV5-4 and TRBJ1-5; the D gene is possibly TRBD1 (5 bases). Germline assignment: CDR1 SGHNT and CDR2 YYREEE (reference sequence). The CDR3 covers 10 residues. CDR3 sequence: CGGRGGPQHF. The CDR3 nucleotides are TGTGGGGGCCGCGGGGGGCCCCAGCATTTT.

The CDR3 bases are TGTGCCAGTAGTGGGGAGCGGGGAGAGACCCAGTACTTC. It encodes CASSGERGETQYF. The chain uses TRBV19 and TRBJ2-5, with 7 bases aligning to TRBD2. CDR3 size: 13 residues. Germline CDR1 reads LNHDA; CDR2 reads SQIVND (reference sequence). V gave up 5 bases and J gave up 4 bases; unmatched junction bases: 4.

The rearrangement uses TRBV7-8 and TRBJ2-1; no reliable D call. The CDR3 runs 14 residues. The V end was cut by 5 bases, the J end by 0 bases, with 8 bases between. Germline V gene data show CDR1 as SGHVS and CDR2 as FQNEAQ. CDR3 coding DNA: TGTGCCAGCAGCCGGCTTAGCTCCTACAATGAGCAGTTCTTC. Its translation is CASSRLSSYNEQFF.

The CDR3: CSVRDDKDEQFF. The CDR3 DNA reads TGCAGCGTCAGGGATGATAAAGATGAGCAGTTCTTC. The chain combines TRBV29-1 with TRBJ2-1; a possible D gene is TRBD1 (5 bases). With 6 bases removed from V and 8 bases from J, the gap between germline ends came to 14 bases. Germline V lookup: CDR1 SQVTM, CDR2 ANQGSEA. This CDR3 contains 12 residues.

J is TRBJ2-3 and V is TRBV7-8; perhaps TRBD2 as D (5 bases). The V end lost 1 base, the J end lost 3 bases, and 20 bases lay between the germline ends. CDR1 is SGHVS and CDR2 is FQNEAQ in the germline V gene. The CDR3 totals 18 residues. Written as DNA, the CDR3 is TGTGCCAGCAGCTTAGTGCGTGAGGGCGGCCTCAGGACAGATACGCAGTATTTT. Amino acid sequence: CASSLVREGGLRTDTQYF.

CDR3 amino acids: CASSRTSGRLLYEQYF. CDR3 coding DNA: TGTGCCAGCAGCCGTACTAGCGGGAGATTATTATACGAGCAGTACTTC. J is TRBJ2-7 and V is TRBV27; 11 bases agree with TRBD2. From germline, CDR1 is MNHEY and CDR2 SMNVEV (reference sequence). With 6 bases clipped from V and 4 bases from J, the junction kept 11 bases outside the gene matches. The CDR3 runs to 16 residues.

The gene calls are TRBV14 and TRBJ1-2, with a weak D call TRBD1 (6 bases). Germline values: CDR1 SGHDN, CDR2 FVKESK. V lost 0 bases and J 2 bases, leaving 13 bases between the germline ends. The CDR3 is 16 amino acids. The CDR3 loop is CASSQESGTRNYGYTF. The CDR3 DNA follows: TGTGCCAGCAGCCAAGAATCCGGGACACGGAACTATGGCTACACCTTC.

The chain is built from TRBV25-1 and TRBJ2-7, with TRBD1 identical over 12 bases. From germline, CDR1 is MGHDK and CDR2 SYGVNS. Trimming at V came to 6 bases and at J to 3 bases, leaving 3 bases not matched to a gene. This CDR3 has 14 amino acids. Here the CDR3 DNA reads TGTGCCAGCAGGGGACAGGGGGCGCACTACGAGCAGTACTTC. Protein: CASRGQGAHYEQYF.

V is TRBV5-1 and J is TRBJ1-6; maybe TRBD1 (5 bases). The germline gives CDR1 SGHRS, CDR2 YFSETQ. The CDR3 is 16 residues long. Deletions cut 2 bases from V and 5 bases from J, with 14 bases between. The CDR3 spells CASSLGQGLDNSPLHF. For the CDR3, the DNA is TGCGCCAGCAGCTTAGGGCAGGGACTGGATAATTCACCCCTCCACTTT.

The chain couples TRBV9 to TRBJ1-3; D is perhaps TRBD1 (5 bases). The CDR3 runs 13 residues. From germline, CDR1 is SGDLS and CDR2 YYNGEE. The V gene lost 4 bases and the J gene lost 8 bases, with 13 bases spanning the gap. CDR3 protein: CASSPRGRDTIYF. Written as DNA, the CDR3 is TGTGCCAGCAGCCCCCGGGGGAGGGACACCATATATTTT.

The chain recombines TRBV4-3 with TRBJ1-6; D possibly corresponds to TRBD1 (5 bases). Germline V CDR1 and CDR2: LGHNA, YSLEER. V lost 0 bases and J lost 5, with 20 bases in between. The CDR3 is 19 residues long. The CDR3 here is CASSQDWALGEGNNSPLHF. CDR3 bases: TGCGCCAGCAGCCAAGATTGGGCTTTAGGGGAGGGCAATAATTCACCCCTCCACTTT.

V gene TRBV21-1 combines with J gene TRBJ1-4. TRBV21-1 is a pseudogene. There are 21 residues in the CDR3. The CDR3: CASSKAFLGGGAGRPREKLFF. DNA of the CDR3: TGTGCCAGCAGCAAAGCGTTTTTAGGGGGGGGTGCTGGGAGGCCTCGCGAAAAACTGTTTTTT.

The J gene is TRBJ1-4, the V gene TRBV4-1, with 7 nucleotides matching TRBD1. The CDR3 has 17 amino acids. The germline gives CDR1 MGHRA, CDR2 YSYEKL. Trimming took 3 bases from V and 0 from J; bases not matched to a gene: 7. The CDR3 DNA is TGCGCCAGCAGCCATCGACAGGGCCTTGCAACTAATGAAAAACTGTTTTTT. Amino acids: CASSHRQGLATNEKLFF.

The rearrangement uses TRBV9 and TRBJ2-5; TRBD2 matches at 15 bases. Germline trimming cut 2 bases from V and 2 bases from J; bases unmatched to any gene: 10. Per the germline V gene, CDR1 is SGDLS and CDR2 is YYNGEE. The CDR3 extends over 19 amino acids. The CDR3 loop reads CASSVGLAGGRGDQETQYF. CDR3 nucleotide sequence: TGTGCCAGCAGCGTCGGACTAGCGGGAGGGAGAGGGGATCAAGAGACCCAGTACTTC.

The CDR3 region has the DNA TGCGCCAGCAGCTTGGAGGACAGTGAAGCTTTCTTT. Residues: CASSLEDSEAFF. This rearrangement joins TRBV5-1 to TRBJ1-1, with D possibly being TRBD1 (6 bases). The germline gives CDR1 SGHRS, CDR2 YFSETQ. The CDR3 loop spans 12 amino acids. The ends were cut back, 0 bases at V and 7 bases at J, with 7 bases in the middle. Based on the CDR3 plus reference TRBV5-1 and TRBJ1-1, the full variable domain is KAGVTQTPRYLIKTRGQQVTLSCSPISGHRSVSWYQQTPGQGLQFLFEYFSETQRNKGNFPGRFSGRQFSNSRSEMNVSTLELGDSALYLCASSLEDSEAFFGQGTRLTVV.

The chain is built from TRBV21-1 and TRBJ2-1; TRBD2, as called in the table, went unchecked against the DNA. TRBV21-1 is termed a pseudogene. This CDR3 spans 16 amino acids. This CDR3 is CASSKPSGRANNEQFF. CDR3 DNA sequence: TGTGCCAGCAGCAAACCTAGCGGGAGGGCTAACAATGAGCAGTTCTTC.

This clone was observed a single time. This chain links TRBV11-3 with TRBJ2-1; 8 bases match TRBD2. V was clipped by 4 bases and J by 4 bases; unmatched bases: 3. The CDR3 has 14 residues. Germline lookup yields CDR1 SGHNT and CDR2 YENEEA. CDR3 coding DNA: TGTGCCAGCAGCTCTCGGGAGGGATACAATGAGCAGTTCTTC. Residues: CASSSREGYNEQFF.

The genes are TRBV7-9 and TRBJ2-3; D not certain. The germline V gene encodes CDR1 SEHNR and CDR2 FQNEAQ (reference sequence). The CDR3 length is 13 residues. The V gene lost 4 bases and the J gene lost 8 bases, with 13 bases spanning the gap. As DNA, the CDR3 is TGTGCCAGCAGCTCATCAGAATTGGTTACGCAGTATTTT. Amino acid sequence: CASSSSELVTQYF.

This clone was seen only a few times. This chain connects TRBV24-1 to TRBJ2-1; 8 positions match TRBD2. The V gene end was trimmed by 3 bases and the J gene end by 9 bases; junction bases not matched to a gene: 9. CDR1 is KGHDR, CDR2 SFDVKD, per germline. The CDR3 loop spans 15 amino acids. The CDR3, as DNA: TGTGCCACCAGTGATAGGACTAGCTGGCCCCCTGAGCAGTTCTTC. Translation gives CATSDRTSWPPEQFF.

The CDR3 DNA sequence: TGTGCCAGTAGATCGCGGGGAGGCACAGATACGCAGTATTTT. The encoded protein is CASRSRGGTDTQYF. The chain employs TRBV19 and TRBJ2-3, with a tentative D call TRBD2 (6 bases). CDR3 length equals 14 residues. Trimming took 6 bases from V and 1 from J, leaving 11 bases between them. The germline CDR1 and CDR2 sequences are LNHDA and SQIVND (reference sequence).

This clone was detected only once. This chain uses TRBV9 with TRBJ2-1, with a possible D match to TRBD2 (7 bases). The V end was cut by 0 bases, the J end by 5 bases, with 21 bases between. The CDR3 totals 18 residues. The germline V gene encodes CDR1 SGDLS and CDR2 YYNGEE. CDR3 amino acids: CASSVALEPEGGNNEQFF. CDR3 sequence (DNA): TGTGCCAGCAGCGTAGCGTTGGAGCCCGAGGGGGGGAACAATGAGCAGTTCTTC.

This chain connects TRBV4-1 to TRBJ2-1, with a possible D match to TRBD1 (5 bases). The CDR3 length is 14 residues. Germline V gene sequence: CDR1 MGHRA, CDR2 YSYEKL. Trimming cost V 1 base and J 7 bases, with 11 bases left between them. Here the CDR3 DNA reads TGCGCCAGCAGCCAAGCTCGACAGCCTAATGAGCAGTTCTTC. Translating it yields CASSQARQPNEQFF.

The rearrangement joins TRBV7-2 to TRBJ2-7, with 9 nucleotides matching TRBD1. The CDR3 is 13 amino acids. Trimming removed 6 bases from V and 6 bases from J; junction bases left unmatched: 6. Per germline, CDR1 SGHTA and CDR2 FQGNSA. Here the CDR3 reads CASRRDRASEQYF. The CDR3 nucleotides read TGTGCCAGCAGACGGGACAGGGCGAGCGAGCAGTACTTC.

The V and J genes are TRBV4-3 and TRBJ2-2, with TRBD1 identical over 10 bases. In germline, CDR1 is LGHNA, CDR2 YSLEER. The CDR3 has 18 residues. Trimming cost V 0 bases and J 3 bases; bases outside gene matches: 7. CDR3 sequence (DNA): TGCGCCAGCAGCCAAGATCTTGGGGGACAGGGGTACACCGGGGAGCTGTTTTTT. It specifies CASSQDLGGQGYTGELFF.